One and the same sample provided the 3 T cell receptor beta chains below, sequenced in a study of CD8+CD57+ T cells in acquired aplastic anemia. TCR beta VDJ and CDR3 were profiled, and genomic DNA was the template. TCRdb reprocessed the reads via MiXCR and lists one record per CDR3 protein. The data contain 160,000 or so distinct CDR3 sequences, roughly 48% of them seen just once; the ten biggest clones take up around 1%. The sequenced patients had an expansion of CD8+CD57+ cells seen by flow cytometry. Sequencing was performed on sorted CD4+, CD8+, or CD8+CD57+ T cells (not recorded which) from PBMCs. These receptors were collected from a human donor with aplastic anemia.

This clonotype was recorded many times. The V and J genes are TRBV7-9 and TRBJ1-2; perhaps TRBD1 as D (5 bases). V was clipped by 3 bases and J by 1 base, with 9 bases between them. Germline V gives CDR1 SEHNR, CDR2 FQNEAQ (reference sequence). CDR3 length: 14 residues. The DNA for the CDR3 is TGTGCCAGCAGCTTTTGGGGCAGTAACTATGGCTACACCTTC. Its protein product is CASSFWGSNYGYTF.

This chain joins TRBV7-9 and TRBJ1-2, with TRBD1 identical over 8 bases. The CDR3 is made up of 12 amino acids. Germline values: CDR1 SEHNR, CDR2 FQNEAQ (reference sequence). V shed 6 bases and J 10 bases; nucleotides not matched to a gene: 7. The CDR3 reads CASRAQGAFYTF. Here the CDR3 DNA reads TGTGCCAGCAGGGCGCAGGGGGCGTTCTACACCTTC.

This clonotype has just one count. The chain is built from TRBV10-3 and TRBJ2-7; 7 nucleotides match TRBD1. With 6 bases clipped from V and 3 bases from J, the junction kept 5 bases outside the gene matches. This CDR3 is built from 13 residues. In germline, CDR1 is ENHRY, CDR2 SYGVKD. The CDR3 region has the DNA TGTGCCATCAGCGGGACAGCTTTCTACGAGCAGTACTTC. It encodes CAISGTAFYEQYF.